This T cell receptor beta chain was profiled in a study of spatial heterogeneity in lung cancer (dated by TCRdb to between 2018 and 2021). Broadly, across the study: Donors were 72 patients with early-stage, untreated non-small cell lung cancer from the lung TRACERx cohort. Follow-up PBMC samples were sequenced whenever available, with the median time to follow-up being approximately two years after resection. More beta-chain than alpha-chain transcripts were consistently detected, likely reflecting higher beta-chain transcript abundance. In the raw uncorrected reads, each unique combination of TCR and UMI appeared on average more than ten times. In non-small cell lung cancer, the study made a quantitative comparison of TCR alpha and beta repertoires among multiple tumor regions, matched nontumor lung and blood. Nonsynonymous mutation counts, determined by whole-exome sequencing of tumor tissue, were related to features of the TCR repertoire. Both alpha and beta chains were TCR-sequenced in 200 to 250 tumor regions, about 69 matched nontumor lung samples and around 54 PBMC samples obtained at surgery. Results the study describes overall, beyond this receptor: Ubiquitous expanded tumor TCRs were found in blood more often at tumor resection than at routine follow-up. Additional single-cell paired TCR alpha and beta sequencing was considered necessary to confirm, at a functional level, the hypothesis that regional TCRs recognize regional mutations. Only roughly 15 patients were included in comparisons of baseline and follow-up blood repertoires.

The sample's time point, from its label and the paper: blood at routine non-recurrence follow-up after resection. Whole RNA extracted from tumor and nontumor lung tissue, or from cryopreserved PBMC samples, was used for TCR sequencing without cell sorting. Patients were selected for TCR sequencing only if sufficient RNA was available from at least two tumor regions. To note about this clonotype: Its antigen target is currently unknown. No base qualities exist here, and no much larger clone lies one base off it.

CDR1 and CDR2, looked up from the germline V gene, are ENHRY and SYGVKD. Here V drops 11 bases and J drops 3 bases, and the junction holds 9 bases not matched to any gene. Including the terminal cysteine and phenylalanine, the CDR3 comprises 13 residues. Of all the DNA, just the CDR3 is kept, 39 bases in frame from base 1. Receptor amplification or capture employed 5' RACE. Instrument on record: NextSeq 500. In the TCR library protocol, a unique molecular identifier was attached to each TCR cDNA molecule so that PCR and sequencing errors could be corrected. Processing in the source paper ran as follows. TCR identification, UMI-based error correction and CDR3 extraction were performed with Decombinator tools. Expanded TCRs were defined as those above a frequency of 2 per 1,000, corresponding to the top 1% of the tumor frequency distribution. Renyi diversity was calculated using the R vegan package after each repertoire was subsampled 100 times to 5,000 TCRs. To build CDR3 similarity networks, amino acid triplet string-kernel similarity was used, and CDR3s were connected when their pairwise similarity was above 0.82. TCRdb redid the processing of the public reads, applying fastp at Q25 and MiXCR, and retained in-frame beta chains. Each CDR3 protein gets just one entry, which takes the most common genes and DNA from the rows behind it. TCRdb assigned the V and J calls; the authors' analysis was not used. The sample table lists around 110,000 distinct CDR3 sequences, 9% to 15% of them with a count of one. Jointly, the top ten make up 16% of the sample.

The chain is encoded by TRBV10-3 joined to TRBJ2-5, with TRBD1 identical over 7 junction bases. The specimen was PBMCs, collected at follow-up. This receptor was obtained from a male donor with early-stage non-small cell lung cancer. The DNA sequence is as follows: TGTGCCTCCCGGTCCGGGACAGAAGAGACCCAGTACTTC. It translates to CASRSGTEETQYF.